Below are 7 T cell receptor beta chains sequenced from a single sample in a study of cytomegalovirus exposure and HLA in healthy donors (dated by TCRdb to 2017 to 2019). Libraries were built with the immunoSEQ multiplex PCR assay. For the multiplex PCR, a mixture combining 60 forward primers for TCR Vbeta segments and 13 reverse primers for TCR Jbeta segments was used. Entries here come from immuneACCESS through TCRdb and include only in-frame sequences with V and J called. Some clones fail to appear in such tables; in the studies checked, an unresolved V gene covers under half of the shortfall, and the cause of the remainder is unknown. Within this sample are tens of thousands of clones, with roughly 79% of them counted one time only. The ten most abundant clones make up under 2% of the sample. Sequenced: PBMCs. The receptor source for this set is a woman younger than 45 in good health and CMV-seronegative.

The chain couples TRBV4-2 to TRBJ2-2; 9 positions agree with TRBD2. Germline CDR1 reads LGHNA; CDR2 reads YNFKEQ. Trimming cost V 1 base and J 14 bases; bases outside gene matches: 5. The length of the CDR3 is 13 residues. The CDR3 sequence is CASSQGGTSLLFF. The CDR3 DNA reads TGTGCCAGCAGCCAAGGGGGGACTAGCCTTCTGTTTTTT.

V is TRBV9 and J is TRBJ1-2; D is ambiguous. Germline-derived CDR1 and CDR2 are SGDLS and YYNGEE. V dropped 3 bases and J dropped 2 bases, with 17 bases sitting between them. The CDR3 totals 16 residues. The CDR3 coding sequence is TGTGCCAGCAGCGCCCCGGCGGGTGGGAAGAACTATGGCTACACCTTC. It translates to CASSAPAGGKNYGYTF.

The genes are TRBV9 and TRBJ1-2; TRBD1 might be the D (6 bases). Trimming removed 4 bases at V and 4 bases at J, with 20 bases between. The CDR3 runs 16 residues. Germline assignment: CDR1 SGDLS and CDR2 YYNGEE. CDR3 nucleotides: TGTGCCAGCAGCATGAGTTGGGACAAACCCACCTATGGCTACACCTTC. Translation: CASSMSWDKPTYGYTF.

CDR3 amino acids: CASSNRTGVLTGELFF. CDR3 nucleotide sequence: TGTGCCAGCAGCAATCGGACCGGGGTCCTCACCGGGGAGCTGTTTTTT. The chain employs TRBV5-4 and TRBJ2-2, with D maybe TRBD2 (5 bases). Trimming removed 4 bases from V and 4 bases from J, with 17 bases in between. Per the germline V gene, CDR1 is SGHNT and CDR2 is YYREEE (reference sequence). This CDR3 spans 16 amino acids.

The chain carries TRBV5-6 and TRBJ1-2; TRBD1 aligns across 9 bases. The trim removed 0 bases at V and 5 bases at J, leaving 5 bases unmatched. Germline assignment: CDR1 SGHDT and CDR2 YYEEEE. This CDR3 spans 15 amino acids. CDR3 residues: CASSLDTGGAYGYTF. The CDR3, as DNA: TGTGCCAGCAGCTTGGATACAGGGGGCGCGTATGGCTACACCTTC.

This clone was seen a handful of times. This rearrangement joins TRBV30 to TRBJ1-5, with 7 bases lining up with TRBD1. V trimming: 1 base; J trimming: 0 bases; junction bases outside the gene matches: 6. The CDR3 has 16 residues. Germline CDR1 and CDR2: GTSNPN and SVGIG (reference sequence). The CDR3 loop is CAWSEGARPSNQPQHF. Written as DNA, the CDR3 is TGTGCCTGGAGTGAGGGGGCCAGGCCTAGCAATCAGCCCCAGCATTTT.

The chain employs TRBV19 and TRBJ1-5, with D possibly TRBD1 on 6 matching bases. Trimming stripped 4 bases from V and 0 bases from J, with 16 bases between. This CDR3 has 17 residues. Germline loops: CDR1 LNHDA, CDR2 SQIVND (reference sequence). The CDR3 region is CASSTRGVSDSNQPQHF. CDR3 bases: TGTGCCAGTAGTACCAGGGGAGTGAGTGATAGCAATCAGCCCCAGCATTTT.